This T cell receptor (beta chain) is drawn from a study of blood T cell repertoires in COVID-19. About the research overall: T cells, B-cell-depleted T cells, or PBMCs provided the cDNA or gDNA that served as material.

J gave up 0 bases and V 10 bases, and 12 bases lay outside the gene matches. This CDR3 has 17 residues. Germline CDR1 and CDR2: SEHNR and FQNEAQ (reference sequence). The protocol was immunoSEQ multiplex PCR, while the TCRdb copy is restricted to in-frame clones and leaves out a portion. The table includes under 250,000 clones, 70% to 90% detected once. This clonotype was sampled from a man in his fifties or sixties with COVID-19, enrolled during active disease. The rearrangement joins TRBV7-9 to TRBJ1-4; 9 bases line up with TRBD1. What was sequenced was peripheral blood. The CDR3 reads CATKFGQGPSTNEKLFF. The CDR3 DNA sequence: TGTGCCACCAAATTCGGACAGGGGCCCTCAACTAATGAAAAACTGTTTTTT.